This TCR beta chain stems from a study of brain metastases from non-small cell lung cancer. Germline CDR1 is MNHEY and CDR2 is SVGAGI. Trimming shortened V by 2 bases and J by 3 bases, and 14 bases separated the two germline ends. The CDR3 extends over 15 amino acids. TCRdb's copy holds only in-frame clones and misses some; the assay was immunoSEQ multiplex PCR. The data hold under 1,500 clones, with roughly 85% observed a single time. The chain couples TRBV6-5 to TRBJ2-7; D is unclear. The sequencing sample was made of tumor-adjacent normal tissue. The origin of this receptor is a donor aged 40 or over with non-small cell lung cancer. CDR3 in amino acids: CASSYDGLLGYEQYF. The CDR3 coding sequence is TGTGCCAGCAGTTACGACGGGCTCTTGGGCTACGAGCAGTACTTC.